This is a list of T cell receptor beta chains from one sample in a study of Ad26.COV2.S vaccination and SARS-CoV-2 variants. Clones were sequenced by immunoSEQ multiplex PCR, and TCRdb holds only the in-frame ones, with some missing. The sample holds 510,000 or so clones, 87% seen once. The input for sequencing was peripheral blood, taken in a trial of Ad26.COV2.S vaccine versus placebo. These receptors all come from a person between 18 and 59 years old who received the Ad26.COV2.S COVID-19 vaccine or a placebo. Each CDR3 is given with its conserved first and last residue. A D gene is named only where the DNA matches it firmly. Clone sizes are given selectively: once, few, many, or a class where the clone is expanded.

d_call	clone_size	v_call	j_call	cdr3_aa	cdr3_nt
-	-	TRBV5-6	TRBJ1-2	CASSLSEITFNYGYTF	TGTGCCAGCAGCTTGTCAGAAATTACTTTTAACTATGGCTACACCTTC
TRBD2	-	TRBV28	TRBJ2-7	CASRVGGFRAYEQYF	TGTGCCAGCCGCGTCGGGGGGTTTAGGGCCTACGAGCAGTACTTC
-	-	TRBV28	TRBJ1-1	CASSLWGGITEAFF	TGTGCCAGCAGCCTCTGGGGGGGGATCACTGAAGCTTTCTTT
-	-	TRBV6-4	TRBJ2-7	CASSPGNVWSGSYEQYF	TGTGCCAGCAGCCCGGGGAATGTGTGGTCGGGTTCCTACGAGCAGTACTTC
-	-	TRBV28	TRBJ2-1	CASSGISGTEQFF	TGTGCCAGCAGCGGAATCTCAGGGACTGAGCAGTTCTTC
TRBD1	few	TRBV29-1	TRBJ2-1	CSVGTGGRNEQFF	TGCAGCGTCGGGACAGGGGGCCGGAATGAGCAGTTCTTC
-	-	TRBV10-3	TRBJ2-4	CAISEADGPKNIQYF	TGTGCCATCAGTGAGGCGGACGGACCAAAAAACATTCAGTACTTC
-	-	TRBV7-2	TRBJ2-6	CASSLGGSGANVLTF	TGTGCCAGCAGCTTAGGGGGGTCTGGGGCCAACGTCCTGACTTTC
TRBD2	-	TRBV5-1	TRBJ2-5	CASSPTGTSGRETQYF	TGCGCCAGCAGCCCCACCGGGACTAGCGGGAGAGAGACCCAGTACTTC
-	once	TRBV7-3	TRBJ1-2	CASSLTAAPEYGYTF	TGTGCCAGCAGCTTAACTGCGGCACCAGAGTATGGCTACACCTTC
TRBD1	-	TRBV6-1	TRBJ1-2	CASSEARTGNYGYTF	TGTGCCAGCAGTGAAGCCCGGACAGGGAACTATGGCTACACCTTC
TRBD1	-	TRBV6-2/TRBV6-3	TRBJ2-7	CASSYSDGTGYYEQYF	TGTGCCAGCAGTTATTCCGACGGGACAGGGTACTACGAGCAGTACTTC
-	-	TRBV5-1	TRBJ2-7	CASSLVAASYEQYF	TGCGCCAGCAGCTTGGTCGCGGCCTCCTACGAGCAGTACTTC
-	-	TRBV28	TRBJ1-6	CASSLFGAVDNSPLHF	TGTGCCAGCAGTTTATTCGGGGCGGTAGATAATTCACCCCTCCACTTT
TRBD1	-	TRBV11-2	TRBJ1-2	CASRPFSDRAAGYTF	TGTGCCAGCAGGCCATTTTCCGACAGGGCGGCTGGCTACACCTTC
TRBD1	once	TRBV10-3	TRBJ1-5	CAISEGTGLNQPQHF	TGTGCCATCAGTGAAGGGACAGGACTGAATCAGCCCCAGCATTTT
TRBD1	-	TRBV12-5	TRBJ2-1	CASGLQGAMGYNEQFF	TGTGCTAGTGGTCTACAGGGGGCGATGGGATACAATGAGCAGTTCTTC
TRBD1	-	TRBV5-1	TRBJ1-2	CASSMGTDDGYTF	TGCGCCAGCAGTATGGGGACAGACGATGGCTACACCTTC
TRBD1	-	TRBV25-1	TRBJ2-7	CASSERGTGGRAEQYF	TGTGCCAGCAGTGAAAGGGGGACAGGGGGCAGGGCCGAGCAGTACTTC
TRBD2	-	TRBV3-1/TRBV3-2	TRBJ2-5	CASSLAGVPETQYF	TGTGCCAGCAGCCTAGCGGGAGTCCCAGAGACCCAGTACTTC
TRBD2	once	TRBV11-2	TRBJ2-7	CASSLEESGGPWNEQYF	TGTGCCAGCAGCTTAGAGGAGTCGGGAGGGCCGTGGAACGAGCAGTACTTC
TRBD2	-	TRBV19	TRBJ2-1	CASRVAGGYNEQFF	TGTGCCAGTAGGGTAGCGGGAGGTTACAATGAGCAGTTCTTC
-	-	TRBV2	TRBJ1-5	CASSTRTNQPQHF	TGTGCCAGCAGTACCCGGACAAATCAGCCCCAGCATTTT
TRBD1	-	TRBV2	TRBJ2-1	CASSGGQGSYNEQFF	TGTGCCAGCAGCGGGGGACAGGGTTCCTACAATGAGCAGTTCTTC
TRBD2	-	TRBV7-9	TRBJ2-7	CASSARLAGAADEQYF	TGTGCCAGCAGCGCCCGACTAGCGGGAGCCGCGGACGAGCAGTACTTC